The 11 T cell receptor beta chains in this list originate from one sample, sequenced in a study of shared clonotypes between healthy human individuals. Here immunoSEQ multiplex PCR was the method, and the copy in TCRdb shows in-frame clones only, minus some. The table records roughly 2.4 million clones, approximately 94% of them present only once. The sequenced sample was naive CD4+ T cells sorted from blood. The subset is: CD45RA+ positively selected. The source of these receptors is a man aged 18 to 35 in good health.

The chain uses TRBV5-4 and TRBJ1-4; D perhaps matches TRBD1 (5 bases). The CDR3 consists of 15 residues. V was trimmed by 0 bases and J by 3 bases, leaving 9 bases between them. Germline-derived CDR1 and CDR2 are SGHNT and YYREEE (reference sequence). CDR3 region: CASSLAQGANEKLFF. In nucleotides, the CDR3 is TGTGCCAGCAGCTTGGCCCAGGGAGCTAATGAAAAACTGTTTTTT.

The genes are TRBV5-6 and TRBJ1-6; D unclear. CDR1 is SGHDT, CDR2 YYEEEE, per germline. V lost 1 base and J 10 bases, leaving 12 bases between the germline ends. The CDR3 has 14 residues. As DNA, the CDR3 is TGTGCCAGCAGCTTGTACAATTGGGGATCACCCCTCCACTTT. Its translation: CASSLYNWGSPLHF. Using reference TRBV5-6 and TRBJ1-6 for the parts outside the CDR3, the full variable domain is DAGVTQSPTHLIKTRGQQVTLRCSPKSGHDTVSWYQQALGQGPQFIFQYYEEEERQRGNFPDRFSGHQFPNYSSELNVNALLLGDSALYLCASSLYNWGSPLHFGNGTRLTVT.

The rearrangement joins TRBV10-3 to TRBJ1-6, with 8 bases lining up with TRBD1. The germline V gene has CDR1 ENHRY and CDR2 SYGVKD. The ends lost 5 bases at V and 9 bases at J; junction bases unmatched: 3. The CDR3 extends over 13 amino acids. The CDR3 DNA is TGTGCCATCAGTAAGGACAGGGCTTCACCCCTCCACTTT. This gives the protein CAISKDRASPLHF.

This chain uses TRBV5-1 with TRBJ2-1, with 10 bases aligning to TRBD2. This CDR3 is built from 16 residues. J was trimmed by 7 bases and V by 4 bases; bases with no gene match: 11. Germline V gene lookup returns CDR1 SGHRS and CDR2 YFSETQ. The CDR3 coding sequence is TGCGCCAGCAGCCCGGACCTAGCGGGAGTAGGGAATGAGCAGTTCTTC. Protein sequence: CASSPDLAGVGNEQFF.

The chain links TRBV7-2 to TRBJ2-1; D gene uncertain. Trimming took off 2 bases at V and 8 bases at J, with 16 bases between the two ends. The V gene's germline CDR1 is SGHTA and CDR2 FQGNSA. The CDR3 contains 15 residues. CDR3 nucleotide sequence: TGTGCCAGCAGCTTATTAGGCCCTTTCCAAGATGAGCAGTTCTTC. Amino acid sequence: CASSLLGPFQDEQFF.

V is TRBV27 and J is TRBJ2-7, with 7 bases identical to TRBD1. Germline lookup yields CDR1 MNHEY and CDR2 SMNVEV (reference sequence). CDR3 length equals 17 residues. V gave up 7 bases and J gave up 5 bases; unmatched junction bases: 20. In nucleotides, the CDR3 is TGTGCCAGCAACTTTCGTCCGGACAGGAGAACGGTCGACGAGCAGTACTTC. As protein: CASNFRPDRRTVDEQYF.

The J gene is TRBJ2-3, the V gene TRBV11-3, with 8 nucleotides matching TRBD2. The CDR3 contains 16 residues. Germline trimming cut 1 base from V and 5 bases from J; bases unmatched to any gene: 8. Germline assignment: CDR1 SGHNT and CDR2 YENEEA. In DNA, the CDR3 is TGTGCCAGCAGCTTAGTCGGTCCGGGACTAGTAGATACGCAGTATTTT. Translation gives CASSLVGPGLVDTQYF.

The V call is TRBV25-1, the J call TRBJ2-1; D is uncertain. V lost 3 bases, J lost 0 bases, and 12 bases lay in between. CDR1 and CDR2 (germline): MGHDK, SYGVNS. The CDR3 has 16 amino acids. The chain's CDR3 is CASSDSTASSYNEQFF. The CDR3 coding sequence is TGTGCCAGCAGTGATTCAACAGCGAGCTCCTACAATGAGCAGTTCTTC.

This chain connects TRBV19 to TRBJ1-4, with 9 bases fitting TRBD1. This CDR3 is built from 16 residues. Per germline, CDR1 LNHDA and CDR2 SQIVND (reference sequence). V gave up 3 bases and J gave up 8 bases; unmatched junction bases: 10. The CDR3 coding sequence is TGTGCCAGTAGTATCGAAACAGGGGGCGCGAGGGAAAAACTGTTTTTT. It codes for CASSIETGGAREKLFF.

The chain carries TRBV30 and TRBJ1-1; maybe TRBD1 (5 bases). Germline V gene data show CDR1 as GTSNPN and CDR2 as SVGIG (reference sequence). This CDR3 has 13 residues. Trimming stripped 4 bases from V and 1 base from J, with 10 bases between. The CDR3 DNA reads TGTGCCTGGACCAGGGAGGGGAACACTGAAGCTTTCTTT. Its protein is CAWTREGNTEAFF. Based on the CDR3 plus reference TRBV30 and TRBJ1-1, the full variable domain is SQTIHQWPATLVQPVGSPLSLECTVEGTSNPNLYWYRQAAGRGLQLLFYSVGIGQISSEVPQNLSASRPQDRQFILSSKKLLLSDSGFYLCAWTREGNTEAFFGQGTRLTVV.

A remark on this clone: This same CDR3 is encoded by further DNA sequences in the sample. J is TRBJ1-1 and V is TRBV4-2; no clear D gene. This CDR3 region has 13 residues. CDR1 and CDR2 (germline): LGHNA, YNFKEQ. Trimming pared 4 bases from V and 1 base from J, leaving 7 bases between. The CDR3 bases are TGTGCCAGCAGCCGGGAGGGGAACACTGAAGCTTTCTTT. Amino acids: CASSREGNTEAFF.